What follows are 5 T cell receptor beta chains derived from one specimen sequenced in a study of Graves' ophthalmopathy and Graves' hyperthyroidism. RNA transcripts served as template for amplifying TCR beta CDR3 sequences. First-round RT-PCR relied on HTBI primers, and a second-round multiplex PCR came next. TCRdb itself ran the multiplex PCR reads through MiXCR, one entry per CDR3 protein. The sample has some 390,000 distinct CDR3 sequences, approximately 20% seen once; the top ten hold around 1.5%. The sample was peripheral blood. The receptor source for this set is a woman younger than 30 with Graves' ophthalmopathy.

This clonotype was observed at least ten times. V usage is TRBV28 and J usage is TRBJ2-5, with 12 bases fitting TRBD1. The CDR3 totals 18 residues. The V segment lost 6 bases and the J segment 5 bases; nucleotides outside the gene matches: 16. Germline CDR1 MDHEN, CDR2 SYDVKM. CDR3 sequence (DNA): TGTGCCAGCAGGGAGTTCCGGGACAGGGGGCTCTACTGGGAGACCCAGTACTTC. Its protein is CASREFRDRGLYWETQYF.

This clonotype was counted ten times or more. The V and J genes are TRBV20-1 and TRBJ1-5; possibly TRBD1 for D (6 bases). Germline V CDR1 and CDR2: DFQATT, SNEGSKA (reference sequence). V lost 4 bases and J 7 bases, leaving 11 bases between the germline ends. The CDR3 extends over 12 amino acids. As DNA, the CDR3 is TGCAGTGCTAACCTACAGGGCCAGCCCCAGCATTTT. It translates to CSANLQGQPQHF.

This clonotype was seen ten or more times. This chain connects TRBV28 to TRBJ2-7; D gene unclear. The CDR3 spans 12 residues. Trimming left V 6 bases short and J 3 bases short, with 9 bases between. The germline CDR1 and CDR2 sequences are MDHEN and SYDVKM. Written as DNA, the CDR3 is TGTGCCAGCAGCATCGTCAACTACGAGCAGTACTTC. This translates into CASSIVNYEQYF.

In its sample, this clonotype was seen many times. The chain recombines TRBV10-3 with TRBJ2-7; 13 bases are shared with TRBD2. Trimming took 1 base from V and 4 from J; bases not matched to a gene: 4. Germline V CDR1 and CDR2: ENHRY, SYGVKD. The CDR3 consists of 16 residues. The CDR3 DNA reads as TGTGCCATCAGTGAGTTCAGGACTAGCGGGAGTTACGAGCAGTACTTC. Protein product: CAISEFRTSGSYEQYF.

This clonotype was observed many times. The chain links TRBV29-1 to TRBJ2-7, with 9 bases identical to TRBD1. V was pared by 4 bases and J by 4 bases, with 11 bases of the junction left unmatched. From germline, CDR1 is SQVTM and CDR2 ANQGSEA. CDR3 size: 15 residues. In nucleotides, the CDR3 is TGCAGCGTTGGAAGGGTTCCGGGACAGGGATACGAGCAGTACTTC. This gives the protein CSVGRVPGQGYEQYF.